This entry lists 17 T cell receptor beta chains sequenced from one sample in a study of cytotoxic CD8 clonotypes in ibrutinib-treated CLL. TCRdb's table, derived via immunoSEQ multiplex PCR, lists solely in-frame clones and lacks some. The repertoire holds around 310,000 clones, with around four fifths as singletons. The specimen comprised PBMCs, sampled before ibrutinib treatment. The origin of the receptors is a human donor with chronic lymphocytic leukemia.

As to this clone: Given a much more abundant clone one base away, this may be a read error. The chain recombines TRBV7-3 with TRBJ2-2; D ambiguous. CDR3 length: 13 amino acids. CDR1 SGHTA and CDR2 FQGTGA come from the germline V gene. The V gene lost 3 bases and the J gene lost 0 bases, with 2 bases spanning the gap. The CDR3 coding sequence is TGTGCCAGCAGCTTCGCGAACACCGGGGAGCTGTTTTTT. It yields the protein CASSFANTGELFF.

This clone appeared a single time. J is TRBJ1-1 and V is TRBV7-3, with D perhaps matching TRBD1 (6 bases). CDR1 and CDR2 (germline): SGHTA, FQGTGA. CDR3 length equals 14 residues. V lost 5 bases and J lost 3, with 13 bases in between. In DNA, the CDR3 is TGTGCCAGCAGCCTAGAGGGGGGCGACACTGAAGCTTTCTTT. Translating gives CASSLEGGDTEAFF.

The chain carries TRBV7-6 and TRBJ2-1; possible D gene TRBD2, 6 bases. There are 16 residues in the CDR3. The germline V and J ends were trimmed by 5 bases and 2 bases, with 16 bases remaining between them. CDR1 SGHVS and CDR2 FNYEAQ come from the germline V gene. The DNA of the CDR3 is TGTGCCAGCAGCCCACAAATTAGCGGAGCCTACAATGAGCAGTTCTTC. It translates to CASSPQISGAYNEQFF.

This clone was recorded only once. The rearrangement joins TRBV4-1 to TRBJ2-3; TRBD2 might be the D (6 bases). Trimming took off 4 bases at V and 2 bases at J, with 13 bases between the two ends. Germline V gives CDR1 MGHRA, CDR2 YSYEKL. The CDR3 totals 15 residues. The CDR3, as DNA: TGCGCCAGCAGCCGGACCGGGACTTACACAGATACGCAGTATTTT. Translated, it gives CASSRTGTYTDTQYF.

The genes are TRBV29-1 and TRBJ2-4; maybe TRBD2 (6 bases). This CDR3 has 15 residues. Between the trimmed V and J ends, which lost 5 bases and 1 base, there was a span of 15 bases. Germline V lookup: CDR1 SQVTM, CDR2 ANQGSEA. The CDR3 protein is CSVKGGSGAKNIQYF. In DNA, the CDR3 is TGCAGCGTTAAAGGTGGGAGCGGGGCCAAAAACATTCAGTACTTC.

This chain connects TRBV4-2 to TRBJ1-5; tentative D call: TRBD1 (6 bases). V was clipped by 0 bases and J by 5 bases, with 17 bases between them. The CDR3 extends over 17 amino acids. Germline V lookup: CDR1 LGHNA, CDR2 YNFKEQ. The CDR3 is CASSQDRGTTNHQPQHF. CDR3 DNA sequence: TGTGCCAGCAGCCAAGATAGGGGGACTACTAACCATCAGCCCCAGCATTTT.

This chain links TRBV5-5 with TRBJ2-7; possibly TRBD2 for D (5 bases). The germline V gene encodes CDR1 SGHKS and CDR2 YYEKEE (reference sequence). V lost 0 bases and J 1 base, leaving 8 bases between the germline ends. The CDR3 spans 14 residues. The CDR3 reads CASSLDGKSYEQYF. The DNA of the CDR3 is TGTGCCAGCAGCTTGGACGGGAAATCCTACGAGCAGTACTTC.

There are a few counts of this clone. The chain recombines TRBV30 with TRBJ1-2; no firm D call. The germline V gene encodes CDR1 GTSNPN and CDR2 SVGIG (reference sequence). CDR3 size: 13 residues. V was shortened by 0 bases and J by 2 bases, with 7 bases between the two germline ends. DNA of the CDR3: TGTGCCTGGAGTGTGGGAAGGAACTATGGCTACACCTTC. Protein product: CAWSVGRNYGYTF. The full variable domain, with the rest looked up from reference TRBV30 and TRBJ1-2, is SQTIHQWPATLVQPVGSPLSLECTVEGTSNPNLYWYRQAAGRGLQLLFYSVGIGQISSEVPQNLSASRPQDRQFILSSKKLLLSDSGFYLCAWSVGRNYGYTFGSGTRLTVV.

J is TRBJ1-3 and V is TRBV18; 8 nucleotides agree with TRBD1. V was clipped by 6 bases and J by 0 bases; unmatched bases: 4. The CDR3 covers 15 residues. Germline CDR1 reads KGHSH; CDR2 reads LQKENI. The CDR3 nucleotides read TGTGCCAGCTCGGGGACAGGCCGCTCTGGAAACACCATATATTTT. It is translated as CASSGTGRSGNTIYF.

The genes are TRBV19 and TRBJ2-7; 8 bases are shared with TRBD2. CDR1 and CDR2 from the germline V gene are LNHDA and SQIVND (reference sequence). The CDR3 runs to 16 residues. Germline trimming cut 1 base from V and 2 bases from J; bases unmatched to any gene: 7. The CDR3 DNA reads as TGTGCCAGTAGTATAGCGGGAGGGCCTACACCCTACGAGCAGTACTTC. It is translated as CASSIAGGPTPYEQYF. Using reference TRBV19 and TRBJ2-7 for the parts outside the CDR3, the full variable domain is DGGITQSPKYLFRKEGQNVTLSCEQNLNHDAMYWYRQDPGQGLRLIYYSQIVNDFQKGDIAEGYSVSREKKESFPLTVTSAQKNPTAFYLCASSIAGGPTPYEQYFGPGTRLTVT.

This clone was observed once. This chain connects TRBV6-6 to TRBJ2-1; the D call may be TRBD1 or TRBD2 (6 bases each). Trimming took off 5 bases at V and 6 bases at J, with 17 bases between the two ends. Germline V CDR1 and CDR2: MNHNY, SVGAGI (reference sequence). There are 15 residues in the CDR3. This chain's CDR3 is CASSPRGTNANEQFF. CDR3 DNA sequence: TGTGCCAGCAGTCCTCGGGGGACAAACGCCAATGAGCAGTTCTTC.

The CDR3 loop reads CASSLVRVRRDNEQFF. DNA for the CDR3: TGTGCCAGCAGTTTAGTACGGGTTAGACGTGATAATGAGCAGTTCTTC. The chain combines TRBV27 with TRBJ2-1; D gene uncertain. The CDR3 covers 16 residues. V was trimmed by 2 bases and J by 7 bases, leaving 18 bases between them. CDR1 and CDR2 from the germline V gene are MNHEY and SMNVEV (reference sequence).

The gene calls are TRBV7-8 and TRBJ1-5; maybe TRBD1 (5 bases). This CDR3 spans 16 amino acids. V dropped 0 bases and J dropped 1 base, with 10 bases sitting between them. CDR1 is SGHVS, CDR2 FQNEAQ, per germline. CDR3 residues: CASSLALGASNQPQHF. The CDR3 nucleotides read TGTGCCAGCAGCTTAGCGCTAGGGGCGAGCAATCAGCCCCAGCATTTT.

V is TRBV6-4 and J is TRBJ1-4; D may be TRBD1 (6 bases). The CDR3 runs 18 residues. The germline gives CDR1 MRHNA, CDR2 SNTAGT. Trimming shortened V by 3 bases and J by 1 base, and 18 bases separated the two germline ends. The CDR3 DNA reads as TGTGCCAGCAGTGAGGAACTACAGCGAGGGGGAACTAATGAAAAACTGTTTTTT. Amino acid sequence: CASSEELQRGGTNEKLFF.

The chain combines TRBV4-2 with TRBJ2-7; D is uncertain. The CDR3 length is 17 residues. The germline V gene encodes CDR1 LGHNA and CDR2 YNFKEQ. The V gene lost 2 bases and the J gene lost 0 bases, with 17 bases spanning the gap. The CDR3 reads CASSQSSGPGYSYEQYF. In nucleotides, the CDR3 is TGTGCCAGCAGCCAATCCTCCGGGCCTGGGTACTCCTACGAGCAGTACTTC.

The rearrangement links TRBV5-1 to TRBJ2-2; D call uncertain. V gave up 4 bases and J gave up 6 bases, with 10 bases separating them. The CDR3 covers 13 residues. Looked up from germline, CDR1 is SGHRS and CDR2 is YFSETQ. The CDR3 loop reads CASSLRFPGELFF. CDR3 bases: TGCGCCAGCAGCCTCAGGTTCCCCGGGGAGCTGTTTTTT.

This chain connects TRBV29-1 to TRBJ2-7; D not resolved. Germline V lookup: CDR1 SQVTM, CDR2 ANQGSEA. There are 16 residues in the CDR3. V was shortened by 7 bases and J by 4 bases, with 26 bases between the two germline ends. The CDR3 here is CSAFRPASGIGYEQYF. CDR3 bases: TGCAGCGCCTTCCGCCCGGCTTCAGGTATCGGGTACGAGCAGTACTTC.